The 14 T cell receptor beta chains reported below all come from one sample, sequenced in a study of T-cell reconstitution after alpha-beta-depleted transplantation in children. Preparing the TCRbeta library involved the use of unique molecular identifiers. MiXCR, run by TCRdb on the PCR reads, gives a single entry per CDR3 protein. The table includes about 580,000 distinct CDR3 sequences, under 30% detected once. The sample in question was PBMCs, mostly from graft donor cells, obtained 360 days after TCRalphabeta/CD19-depleted stem cell transplant. All receptors derive from a boy less than two years old who had a stem cell transplant for acute myeloid leukemia, so the T cells may come from the graft donor.

The V and J genes are TRBV20-1 and TRBJ2-5; TRBD1 matches 11 bases. CDR1 is DFQATT, CDR2 SNEGSKA, per germline (reference sequence). The V segment lost 6 bases and the J segment 4 bases; nucleotides outside the gene matches: 4. The CDR3 is 13 residues long. CDR3 loop: CSAMGQGGETQYF. For the CDR3, the DNA is TGCAGTGCCATGGGACAGGGGGGAGAGACCCAGTACTTC.

This clonotype came up many times. V is TRBV5-1 and J is TRBJ1-5, with D possibly matching TRBD1 (6 bases). Per the germline V gene, CDR1 is SGHRS and CDR2 is YFSETQ. The CDR3 is made up of 15 amino acids. The V end lost 0 bases, the J end lost 3 bases, and 10 bases lay between the germline ends. Written as DNA, the CDR3 is TGCGCCAGCAGCTTGGCCGGGGACAACAATCAGCCCCAGCATTTT. Its translation is CASSLAGDNNQPQHF. Full variable domain (outside the CDR3, taken from reference TRBV5-1 and TRBJ1-5): KAGVTQTPRYLIKTRGQQVTLSCSPISGHRSVSWYQQTPGQGLQFLFEYFSETQRNKGNFPGRFSGRQFSNSRSEMNVSTLELGDSALYLCASSLAGDNNQPQHFGDGTRLSIL.

This clonotype was detected many times. The J gene is TRBJ2-5, the V gene TRBV7-9; D is unclear. The CDR3 is made up of 14 amino acids. The V and J ends lost 3 bases and 5 bases respectively, with 13 bases between them. Per germline, CDR1 SEHNR and CDR2 FQNEAQ (reference sequence). The DNA for the CDR3 is TGTGCCAGCAGCTTGCCGTGGGCACGGGAGACCCAGTACTTC. As protein: CASSLPWARETQYF.

The table lists this clonotype with many counts. This chain connects TRBV19 to TRBJ2-7; D unresolved. The CDR3 has 13 amino acids. Per the germline V gene, CDR1 is LNHDA and CDR2 is SQIVND (reference sequence). V lost 6 bases and J 2 bases, leaving 11 bases between the germline ends. The CDR3 region is CASSPGSPYEQYF. The CDR3 DNA sequence: TGTGCCAGTAGCCCCGGGTCCCCCTACGAGCAGTACTTC.

The rearrangement joins TRBV12-3 or TRBV12-4 to TRBJ2-3; 10 nucleotides match TRBD1. This CDR3 comprises 16 residues. V shed 7 bases, J shed 6 bases, and the junction held 13 bases outside the gene matches. CDR3: CASNPRPGTGADTQYF. The CDR3 DNA follows: TGTGCCAGCAACCCACGTCCCGGGACAGGGGCCGATACGCAGTATTTT.

The genes are TRBV7-3 and TRBJ2-2, with D tentatively TRBD1 or TRBD2 (5 bases each). Trimming shortened V by 1 base and J by 2 bases, and 11 bases separated the two germline ends. CDR3 length: 16 residues. CDR1 is SGHTA and CDR2 is FQGTGA in the germline V gene. CDR3 in DNA: TGTGCCAGCAGCTTAAATGTGGGACCCAACACCGGGGAGCTGTTTTTT. Translation: CASSLNVGPNTGELFF.

The rearrangement joins TRBV21-1 to TRBJ2-5; TRBD2, as called in the table, went unchecked against the DNA. TRBV21-1 is a pseudogene locus. This CDR3 contains 16 residues. The CDR3 nucleotides read TGTGCCAGCAGCAAAGTGCTAGCGGGGCCCCAAGAGACCCAGTACTTC. Protein sequence: CASSKVLAGPQETQYF.

This chain uses TRBV20-1 with TRBJ2-3; D perhaps matches TRBD1 (5 bases). CDR3 length equals 11 residues. The germline V gene has CDR1 DFQATT and CDR2 SNEGSKA (reference sequence). CDR3: CHVGGTDTQYF. The DNA of the CDR3 is TGCCATGTAGGGGGCACAGATACGCAGTATTTT.

This clonotype has just a few counts. The chain uses TRBV20-1 and TRBJ2-2, with unresolved D. Trimming cost V 1 base and J 0 bases, with 15 bases left between them. The CDR3 loop spans 17 amino acids. Germline assignment: CDR1 DFQATT and CDR2 SNEGSKA (reference sequence). The CDR3 DNA reads TGCAGTGCTAGAGGATTTTCAGGTGATGCGAACACCGGGGAGCTGTTTTTT. The encoded protein is CSARGFSGDANTGELFF.

This clonotype was seen repeatedly, ten times or more. V usage is TRBV20-1 and J usage is TRBJ2-7; 7 nucleotides align to TRBD1. V dropped 6 bases and J dropped 2; count of bases not matched to a gene: 10. Looked up from germline, CDR1 is DFQATT and CDR2 is SNEGSKA (reference sequence). There are 14 residues in the CDR3. The CDR3 spells CSAAFGDRAYEQYF. The CDR3 DNA sequence: TGCAGTGCCGCCTTCGGGGACAGAGCCTACGAGCAGTACTTC.

The CDR3 sequence: CASSSSGGEEQFF. Written as DNA, the CDR3 is TGCGCCAGCAGCAGTAGCGGGGGAGAGGAGCAGTTCTTC. V usage is TRBV5-1 and J usage is TRBJ2-1; TRBD2 aligns across 9 bases. In germline, CDR1 is SGHRS, CDR2 YFSETQ. V was pared by 4 bases and J by 10 bases, with 6 bases of the junction left unmatched. The length of the CDR3 is 13 residues.

The V and J genes are TRBV5-1 and TRBJ2-3; 7 positions match TRBD2. Germline V CDR1 and CDR2: SGHRS, YFSETQ. The ends lost 4 bases at V and 3 bases at J; junction bases unmatched: 11. CDR3 length: 16 residues. The CDR3 region is CASSLRTSEGTDTQYF. The CDR3 nucleotides read TGCGCCAGCAGCCTTCGTACTAGCGAGGGTACAGATACGCAGTATTTT.

This clonotype was seen many times. The V and J genes are TRBV20-1 and TRBJ2-7, with D tentatively TRBD1 or TRBD2 (6 bases each). This CDR3 spans 13 amino acids. Germline lookup yields CDR1 DFQATT and CDR2 SNEGSKA (reference sequence). Trimming took 6 bases from V and 0 from J, leaving 12 bases between them. CDR3 protein: CSAEGGSSYEQYV. The CDR3 DNA reads as TGCAGTGCCGAGGGGGGTAGCTCCTACGAGCAGTACGTC.

V is TRBV27 and J is TRBJ1-1, with D tentatively TRBD1 (5 bases). The CDR3 covers 14 residues. Trimming removed 0 bases at V and 5 bases at J, with 10 bases between. Germline CDR1 is MNHEY and CDR2 is SMNVEV (reference sequence). The CDR3 is CASSLSGGRTEAFF. The CDR3 DNA sequence: TGTGCCAGCAGTTTATCTGGGGGGAGGACTGAAGCTTTCTTT.